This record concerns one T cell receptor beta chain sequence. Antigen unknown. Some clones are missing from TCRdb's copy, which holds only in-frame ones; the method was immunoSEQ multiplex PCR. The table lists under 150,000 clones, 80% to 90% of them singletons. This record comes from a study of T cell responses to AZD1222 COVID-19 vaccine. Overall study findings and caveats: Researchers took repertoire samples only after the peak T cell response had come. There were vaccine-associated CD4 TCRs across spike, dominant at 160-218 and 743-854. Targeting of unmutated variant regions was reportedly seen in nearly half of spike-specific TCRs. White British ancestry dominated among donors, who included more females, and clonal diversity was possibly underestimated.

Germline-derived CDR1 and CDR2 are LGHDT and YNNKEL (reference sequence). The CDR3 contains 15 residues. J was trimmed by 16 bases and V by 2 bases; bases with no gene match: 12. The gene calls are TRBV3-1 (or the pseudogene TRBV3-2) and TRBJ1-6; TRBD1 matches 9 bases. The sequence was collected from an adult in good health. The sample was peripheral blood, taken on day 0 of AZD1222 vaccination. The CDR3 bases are TGTGCCAGCAGCCAACGAGGGACAGGGTTTATAACTCTCCACTTT. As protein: CASSQRGTGFITLHF.